This T cell receptor (beta chain) came from a study of T cell responses to AZD1222 COVID-19 vaccine. Using immunoSEQ multiplex PCR, the repertoire was profiled, and TCRdb retains in-frame clones only, with some absent. The table has some 150,000 clones, almost 85% seen once. Germline V gene sequence: CDR1 KGHSH, CDR2 LQKENI. V shed 3 bases and J shed 7 bases, with 13 bases lying between them. This CDR3 region has 15 residues. As regards this clone: What it binds is not known.

Overall study results and limits: The study found Spike-specific TCR breadth and depth rose after two AZD1222 doses. Researchers took repertoire samples only after the peak T cell response had come.

Material: peripheral blood, obtained 28 days after the second dose of the MenACWY control vaccine. This TCR was recovered from an adult who received the MenACWY meningococcal vaccine as a control. This chain connects TRBV18 to TRBJ1-6, with D uncertain. The chain's CDR3 is CASSPLGGKNSPLHF. Here the CDR3 DNA reads TGTGCCAGCTCACCTCTCGGAGGGAAGAATTCACCCCTCCACTTT. Using reference TRBV18 and TRBJ1-6 for the parts outside the CDR3, the full variable domain is NAGVMQNPRHLVRRRGQEARLRCSPMKGHSHVYWYRQLPEEGLKFMVYLQKENIIDESGMPKERFSAEFPKEGPSILRIQQVVRGDSAAYFCASSPLGGKNSPLHFGNGTRLTVT.